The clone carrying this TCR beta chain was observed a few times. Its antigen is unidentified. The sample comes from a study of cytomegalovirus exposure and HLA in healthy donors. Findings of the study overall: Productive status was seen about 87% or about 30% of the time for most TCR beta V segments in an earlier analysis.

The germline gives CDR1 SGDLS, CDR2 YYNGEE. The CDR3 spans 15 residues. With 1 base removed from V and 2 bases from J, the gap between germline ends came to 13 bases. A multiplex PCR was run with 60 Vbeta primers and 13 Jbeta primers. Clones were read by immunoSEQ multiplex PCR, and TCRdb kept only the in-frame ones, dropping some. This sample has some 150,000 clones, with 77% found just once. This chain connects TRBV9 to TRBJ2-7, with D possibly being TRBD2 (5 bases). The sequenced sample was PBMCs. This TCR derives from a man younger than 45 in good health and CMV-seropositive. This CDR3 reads CASSVRAADPYEQYF. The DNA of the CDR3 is TGTGCCAGCAGCGTACGGGCAGCGGACCCCTACGAGCAGTACTTC.